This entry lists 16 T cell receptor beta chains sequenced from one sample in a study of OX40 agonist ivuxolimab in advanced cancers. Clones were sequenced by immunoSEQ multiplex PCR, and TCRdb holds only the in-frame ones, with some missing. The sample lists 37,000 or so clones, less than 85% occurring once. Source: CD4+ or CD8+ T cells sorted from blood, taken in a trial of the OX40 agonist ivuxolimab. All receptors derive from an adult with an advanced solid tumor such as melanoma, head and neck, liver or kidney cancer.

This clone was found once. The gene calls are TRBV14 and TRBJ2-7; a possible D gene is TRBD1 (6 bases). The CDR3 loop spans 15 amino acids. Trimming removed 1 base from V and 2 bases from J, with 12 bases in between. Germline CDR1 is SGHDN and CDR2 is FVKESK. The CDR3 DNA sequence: TGTGCCAGCAGCCAAGGTTTACAGGGACCCTACGAGCAGTACTTC. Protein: CASSQGLQGPYEQYF. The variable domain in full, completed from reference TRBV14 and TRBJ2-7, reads EAGVTQFPSHSVIEKGQTVTLRCDPISGHDNLYWYRRVMGKEIKFLLHFVKESKQDESGMPNNRFLAERTGGTYSTLKVQPAELEDSGVYFCASSQGLQGPYEQYFGPGTRLTVT.

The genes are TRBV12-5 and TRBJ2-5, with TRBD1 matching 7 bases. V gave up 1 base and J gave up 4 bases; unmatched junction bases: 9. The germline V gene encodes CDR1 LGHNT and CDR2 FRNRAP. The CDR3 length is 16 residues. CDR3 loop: CASGLAWTGRGETQYF. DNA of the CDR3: TGTGCTAGTGGTTTGGCTTGGACAGGTCGGGGAGAGACCCAGTACTTC.

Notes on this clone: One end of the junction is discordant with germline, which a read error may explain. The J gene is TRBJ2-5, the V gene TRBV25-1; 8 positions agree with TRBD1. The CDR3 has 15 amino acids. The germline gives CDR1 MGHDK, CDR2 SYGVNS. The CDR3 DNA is TGTGCCAGTAGTGGGATCGGACAGGGAGCGGAGACCCAGTACTTC. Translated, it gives CASSGIGQGAETQYF.

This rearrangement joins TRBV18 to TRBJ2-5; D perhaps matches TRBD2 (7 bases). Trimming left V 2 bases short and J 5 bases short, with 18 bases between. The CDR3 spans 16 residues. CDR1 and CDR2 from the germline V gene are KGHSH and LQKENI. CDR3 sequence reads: CASSPIYRGGAETQYF. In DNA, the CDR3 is TGTGCCAGCTCACCAATTTACCGCGGGGGCGCGGAGACCCAGTACTTC.

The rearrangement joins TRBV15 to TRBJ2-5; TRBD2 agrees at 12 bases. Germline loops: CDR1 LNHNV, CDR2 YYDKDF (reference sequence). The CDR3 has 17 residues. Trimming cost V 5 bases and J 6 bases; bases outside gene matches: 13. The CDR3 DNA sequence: TGTGCCACCAGCTTCCCCAGCGGGACTAGCGGGCGGAAGACCCAGTACTTC. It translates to CATSFPSGTSGRKTQYF.

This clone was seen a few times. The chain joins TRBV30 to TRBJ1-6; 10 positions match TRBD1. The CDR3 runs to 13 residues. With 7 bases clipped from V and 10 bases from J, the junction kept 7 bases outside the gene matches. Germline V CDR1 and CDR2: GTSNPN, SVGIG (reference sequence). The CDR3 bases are TGTGCCTCCAGGGGACAGGGGAACTCACCCCTCCACTTT. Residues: CASRGQGNSPLHF. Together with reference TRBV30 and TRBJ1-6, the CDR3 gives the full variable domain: SQTIHQWPATLVQPVGSPLSLECTVEGTSNPNLYWYRQAAGRGLQLLFYSVGIGQISSEVPQNLSASRPQDRQFILSSKKLLLSDSGFYLCASRGQGNSPLHFGNGTRLTVT.

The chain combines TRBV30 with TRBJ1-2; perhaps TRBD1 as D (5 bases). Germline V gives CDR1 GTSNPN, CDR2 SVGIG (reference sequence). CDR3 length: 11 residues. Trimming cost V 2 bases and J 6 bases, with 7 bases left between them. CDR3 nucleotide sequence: TGTGCCTGGAGTTCAGGGCATGGCTACACCTTC. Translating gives CAWSSGHGYTF.

Here the CDR3 reads CASSSPGELFF. The CDR3 coding sequence is TGTGCCAGCAGTTCCCCCGGGGAGCTGTTTTTT. The chain uses TRBV6-5 and TRBJ2-2; D uncertain. The length of the CDR3 is 11 residues. V lost 4 bases to trimming and J lost 6 bases, with 3 bases between them. The germline gives CDR1 MNHEY, CDR2 SVGAGI.

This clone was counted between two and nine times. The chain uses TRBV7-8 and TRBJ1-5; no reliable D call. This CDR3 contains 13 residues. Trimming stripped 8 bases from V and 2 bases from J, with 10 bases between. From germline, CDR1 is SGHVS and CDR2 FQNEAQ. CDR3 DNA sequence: TGTGCCAGCTGCGGAGTAGGCAATCAGCCCCAGCATTTT. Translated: CASCGVGNQPQHF.

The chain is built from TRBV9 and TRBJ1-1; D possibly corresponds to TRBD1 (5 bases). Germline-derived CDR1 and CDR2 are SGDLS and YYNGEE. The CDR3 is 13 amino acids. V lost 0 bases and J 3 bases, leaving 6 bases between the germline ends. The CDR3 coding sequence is TGTGCCAGCAGCGTAGGAGGGGACACTGAAGCTTTCTTT. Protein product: CASSVGGDTEAFF. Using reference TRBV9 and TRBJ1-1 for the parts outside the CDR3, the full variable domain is DSGVTQTPKHLITATGQRVTLRCSPRSGDLSVYWYQQSLDQGLQFLIQYYNGEERAKGNILERFSAQQFPDLHSELNLSSLELGDSALYFCASSVGGDTEAFFGQGTRLTVV.

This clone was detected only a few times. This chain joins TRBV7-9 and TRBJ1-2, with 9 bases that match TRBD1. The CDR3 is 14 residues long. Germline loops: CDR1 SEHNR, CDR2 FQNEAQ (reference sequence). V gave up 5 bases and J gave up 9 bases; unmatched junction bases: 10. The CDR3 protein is CASSPPRDRVSYTF. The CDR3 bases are TGTGCCAGCAGCCCACCCCGGGACAGGGTGAGCTACACCTTC.

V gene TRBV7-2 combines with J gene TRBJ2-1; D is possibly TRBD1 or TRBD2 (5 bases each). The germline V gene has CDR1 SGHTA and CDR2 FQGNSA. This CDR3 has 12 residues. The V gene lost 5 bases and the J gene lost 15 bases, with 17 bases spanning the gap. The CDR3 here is CASSPASGTLFF. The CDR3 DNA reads TGTGCCAGCAGCCCAGCGTCCGGGACCTTGTTCTTC. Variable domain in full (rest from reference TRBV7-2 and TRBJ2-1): GAGVSQSPSNKVTEKGKDVELRCDPISGHTALYWYRQSLGQGLEFLIYFQGNSAPDKSGLPSDRFSAERTGGSVSTLTIQRTQQEDSAVYLCASSPASGTLFFGPGTRLTVL.

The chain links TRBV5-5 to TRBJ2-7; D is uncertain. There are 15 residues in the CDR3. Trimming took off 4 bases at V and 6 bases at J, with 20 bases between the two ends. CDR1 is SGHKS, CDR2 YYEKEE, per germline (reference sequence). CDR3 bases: TGTGCCAGCAGCCATATCGACCGGCAGACCAGCGAGCAGTACTTC. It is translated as CASSHIDRQTSEQYF.

The CDR3 DNA reads as TGCGCCAGCAGCGCTCTGACAGGGGCTGGAAACACCATATATTTT. Translation: CASSALTGAGNTIYF. The chain links TRBV5-1 to TRBJ1-3, with 8 positions matching TRBD1. With V trimmed by 4 bases and J by 2 bases, 5 bases remained unmatched. Germline loops: CDR1 SGHRS, CDR2 YFSETQ. This CDR3 is built from 15 residues.

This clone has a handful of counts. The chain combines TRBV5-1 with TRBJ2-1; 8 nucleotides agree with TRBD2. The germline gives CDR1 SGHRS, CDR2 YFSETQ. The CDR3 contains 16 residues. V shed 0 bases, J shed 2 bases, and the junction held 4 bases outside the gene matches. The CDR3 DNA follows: TGCGCCAGCAGCTTGGTAGCGGGGTCTACCTACAATGAGCAGTTCTTC. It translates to CASSLVAGSTYNEQFF.

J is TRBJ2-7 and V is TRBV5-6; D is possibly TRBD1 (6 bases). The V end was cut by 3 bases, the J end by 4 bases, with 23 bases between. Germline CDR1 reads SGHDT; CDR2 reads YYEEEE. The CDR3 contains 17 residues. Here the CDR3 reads CASSSYLRQAGRYEQYF. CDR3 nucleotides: TGTGCCAGCAGCTCCTACCTCCGACAGGCCGGTCGATACGAGCAGTACTTC.